This entry concerns a single T cell receptor beta chain. This clone's antigen is unknown. No base qualities exist here, and no much larger clone lies one base off it. Using the deep immunoSEQ assay, TCR CDR3 regions were amplified from genomic DNA by multiplex PCR. Genomic DNA extracted from each cell subset was distributed evenly over all wells of several immunoSEQ 96-well plates, and each plate served as one replicate. For sorted subsets, approximately 210 ng of genomic DNA, equivalent to roughly 30,000 T cell genomes, went into each replicate PCR. The purified libraries were quantified using a Qubit 3.0 fluorometer, sized with a Bioanalyzer 2100, and then quantified again using the KAPA Library Quantification kit. Every immunoSEQ 96-well plate was sequenced on a dedicated single-read 150-cycle Illumina NextSeq 550 flow cell. Under the source paper's analysis protocol: Because the immunoSEQ output included only junctional sequences and no quality scores, the filtering could not be the same as the filtering used for full-length reads. To assign V/J genes and CDR3, sequences were annotated using PyIR, a Python wrapper for IgBLAST v1.9, with IMGT germline references. Reads were removed for weak V/J assignments (E-value above 1e-6), missing CDR3, stop codons, out-of-frame junctions, or ambiguous translated residues. V3J clonotypes were defined as sequences sharing the same inferred V gene, J gene, and CDR3 amino acid sequence. The percentage overlap between two repertoires was calculated by dividing the number of shared unique clonotypes by the size of the smaller repertoire. Three approaches were used to assess repertoire richness: RTK rarefaction, the Chao1 estimator, and Recon v2.1 estimates of unobserved clonotypes. Generation probabilities were computed with OLGA for all TCRbeta clonotypes obtained by the gDNA method from several donors. What TCRdb holds here is the immuneACCESS table cut down to in-frame rearrangements. Part of the clones is not present; checked against another copy, under half of the missing clones reflect an unresolved V gene, and the others are unexplained. That table furnishes V, J and clone size, whereas the DNA furnished D and trimming. In this sample the table shows 2 million to 3 million clones, roughly 93% of which occur a single time. Together, the top ten hold around 0.4% of the sample.

From cysteine to phenylalanine, the CDR3 is 14 amino acids long. Only CDR3 DNA is held: 42 bases, read in frame from base 1. Looking up the germline V gene yields CDR1 MDHEN and CDR2 SYDVKM. V is cut back by 8 bases and J by 0 bases, with 5 bases in the junction unmatched. The sample comes from a study of shared clonotypes between healthy human individuals (dated by TCRdb to the early 2020s). At the level of the whole study: Two women and three men aged 18 to 49 years were included in the cohort. To increase sequencing depth and limit assay-specific biases, different laboratories used diverse techniques to prepare libraries and sequence TCR repertoires. Between about 0.94 and 8.9 billion PBMCs per donor were obtained by leukapheresis. Per donor, three plates each were used for CD4 naive and CD4 memory, two for CD8 naive, and one for CD8 memory. Blood TCR repertoires of five healthy adults were deeply sequenced to estimate repertoire size and the extent of clonotype sharing between individuals.

Points the paper makes about the study in general: Across a handful of donors, roughly 5.1% of naive CD4, approximately 4% of naive CD8, around 2.5% of memory CD4, and approximately 0.4% of memory CD8 clonotypes were shared. Even with the large sequencing depth, rarefaction of the sorted-subset datasets indicated that sequencing was incomplete. Sampling was restricted to blood, and TCR repertoires in tissues likely differ from the TCR repertoires found in blood. Because the study included a small number of donors, the genetic and exposure-history diversity represented was limited. Clonotypes shared by all four sorted-subset donors showed higher generation probabilities than non-shared clonotypes. Pairwise subsampling indicated that sequencing depth was expected to affect the degree of clonotype sharing among donors. Naive subsets generally had larger estimated clonotype richness than memory subsets did.

The donors were healthy, HIV-negative adults with no recently reported acute infections or vaccinations. Only Caucasian adults living in Nashville, Tennessee, USA were represented among the donors. CD4+ T cells were enriched through magnetic negative selection, after which naive cells were positively selected on CD45RA and the remaining negative fraction served as the memory subset. Blood was obtained by leukapheresis, after which PBMCs were separated by Ficoll-Histopaque density gradient centrifugation and cryopreserved in liquid nitrogen vapor phase. Analytical flow cytometry was used to check the purity and quantity of every magnetically sorted T cell population. From each sorted fraction, genomic DNA was isolated and quantified by UV absorbance on a Nanodrop 2000c.

The clonotype comes from a man younger than 30 in good health. Some clones in this sample may be carry-over from other donors' samples. Material for sequencing was naive CD4+ T cells from PBMCs. What the cell subset or site label conveys for this sample: CD45RA+ positively selected. The receptor chain draws on TRBV28 and TRBJ2-3, and 7 bases in between align with TRBD2. The bases read TGTGCCAGCCTAGCGGCCCCTAGCACAGATACGCAGTATTTT. This codes for CASLAAPSTDTQYF.